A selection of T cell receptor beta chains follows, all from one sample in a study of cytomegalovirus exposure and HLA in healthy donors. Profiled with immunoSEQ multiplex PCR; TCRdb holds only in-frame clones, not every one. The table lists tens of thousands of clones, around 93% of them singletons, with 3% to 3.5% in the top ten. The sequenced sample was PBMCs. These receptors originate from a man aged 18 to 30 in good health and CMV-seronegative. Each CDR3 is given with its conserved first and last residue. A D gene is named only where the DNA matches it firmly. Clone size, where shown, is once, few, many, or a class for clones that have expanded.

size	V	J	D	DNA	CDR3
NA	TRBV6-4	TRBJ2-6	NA	TGTGCCAGCAGTGAGTCAGGCTCTGGGGCCAACGTCCTGACTTTC	CASSESGSGANVLTF
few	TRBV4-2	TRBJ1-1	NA	TGTGCCAGCAGCCAAGATCAAGTGATACCTATGAACACTGAAGCTTTCTTT	CASSQDQVIPMNTEAFF
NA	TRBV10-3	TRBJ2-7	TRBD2	TGTGCCATCAGATGGACTAGTACATACGAGCAGTACTTC	CAIRWTSTYEQYF
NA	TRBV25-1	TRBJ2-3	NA	TGTGCCAGCAGTGACCCCGGGAATGGGGCAGATACGCAGTATTTT	CASSDPGNGADTQYF
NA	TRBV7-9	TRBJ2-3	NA	TGTGCCAGCAGCTTACCAGGGGCAGGCACAGATACGCAGTATTTT	CASSLPGAGTDTQYF
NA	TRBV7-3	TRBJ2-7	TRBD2	TGTGCCAGCAGCTTATCAGCGGGACCTCACTACGAGCAGTACTTC	CASSLSAGPHYEQYF
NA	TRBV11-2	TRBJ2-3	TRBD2	TGTGCCAGCAGCTCAAGGGACTATTCCGGCACAGATACGCAGTATTTT	CASSSRDYSGTDTQYF
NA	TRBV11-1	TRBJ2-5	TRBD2	TGTGCCAGCAGCTCTAGCGGGAGTATGAGAGAGACCCAGTACTTC	CASSSSGSMRETQYF
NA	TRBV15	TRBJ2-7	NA	TGTGCCACCAGCAGAGAGGGGTTAGCCCAGGGCTACGAGCAGTACTTC	CATSREGLAQGYEQYF
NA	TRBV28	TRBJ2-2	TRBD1	TGTGCCAGCAGTCCCTTGACAGGGGCCAACACCGGGGAGCTGTTTTTT	CASSPLTGANTGELFF
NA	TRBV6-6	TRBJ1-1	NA	TGTGCCAGCACGGTTGAAAAGCGGACTGAAGCTTTCTTT	CASTVEKRTEAFF
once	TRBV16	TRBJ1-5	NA	TGTGCCAGCAGCCCCTCGGAGAATCAGCCCCAGCATTTT	CASSPSENQPQHF
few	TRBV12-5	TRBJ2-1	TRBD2	TGTGCTAGTGGCTTCCTCCGGGCTAGCGGGAGCTATGAGCAGTTCTTC	CASGFLRASGSYEQFF
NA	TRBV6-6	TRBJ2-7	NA	TGTGCCAGCAGTTCCGGTTACCGCTACGAGCAGTACTTC	CASSSGYRYEQYF
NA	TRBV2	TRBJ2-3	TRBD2	TGTGCCAACGCACTAGCGGGGGTCACAGATACGCAGTATTTT	CANALAGVTDTQYF
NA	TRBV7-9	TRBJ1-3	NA	TGTGCCAGCAGCCTAATGGTAGGGACAGGAAACACCATATATTTT	CASSLMVGTGNTIYF
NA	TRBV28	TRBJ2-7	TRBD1	TGTGCCAGCAGTTTCGGACAGGGCTACGAGCAGTACTTC	CASSFGQGYEQYF
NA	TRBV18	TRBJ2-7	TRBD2	TGTGCCAGCTCACCGACTAGCGAAACCTACGAGCAGTACTTC	CASSPTSETYEQYF
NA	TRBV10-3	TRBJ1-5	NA	TGTGCCATCAGTGAGGGTGGTGGACAGTCCCTCGGGCCCCAGCATTTT	CAISEGGGQSLGPQHF